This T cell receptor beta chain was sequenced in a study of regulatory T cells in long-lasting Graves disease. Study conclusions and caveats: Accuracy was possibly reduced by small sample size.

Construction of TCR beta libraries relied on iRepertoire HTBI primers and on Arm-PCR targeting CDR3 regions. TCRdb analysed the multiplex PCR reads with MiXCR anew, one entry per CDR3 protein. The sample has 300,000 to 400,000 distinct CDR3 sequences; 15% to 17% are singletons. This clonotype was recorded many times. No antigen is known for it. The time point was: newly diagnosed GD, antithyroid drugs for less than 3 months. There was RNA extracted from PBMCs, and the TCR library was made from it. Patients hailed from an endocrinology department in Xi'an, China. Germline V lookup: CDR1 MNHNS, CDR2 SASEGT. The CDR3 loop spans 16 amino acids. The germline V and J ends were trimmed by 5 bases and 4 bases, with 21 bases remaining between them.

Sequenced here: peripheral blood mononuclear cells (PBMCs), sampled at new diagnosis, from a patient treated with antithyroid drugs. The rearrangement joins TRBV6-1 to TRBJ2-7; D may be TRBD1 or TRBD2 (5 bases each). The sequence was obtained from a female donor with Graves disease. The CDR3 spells CASSPPHGDEGYEQYF. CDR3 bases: TGTGCCAGCAGTCCTCCCCATGGGGACGAGGGTTACGAGCAGTACTTC.